The 24 T cell receptor beta chains presented below share a single source sample, sequenced in a study of cytomegalovirus exposure and HLA in healthy donors. Amplification used 60 Vbeta primers and 13 Jbeta primers. The method was immunoSEQ multiplex PCR; TCRdb's version includes in-frame clones alone and lacks a portion of them. The table includes approximately 300,000 clones, about four fifths detected once. Sequencing was done on a sample of PBMCs. These receptors were collected from a girl aged 2 to 10 in good health and CMV-seronegative.

V gene TRBV30 combines with J gene TRBJ1-6; 7 bases match TRBD1. Germline values: CDR1 GTSNPN, CDR2 SVGIG (reference sequence). This CDR3 region has 13 residues. Unmatched junction bases numbered 11, after V lost 5 bases and J lost 13 bases. The CDR3 sequence is CAWEGTVSGPLHF. The CDR3 coding sequence is TGTGCCTGGGAAGGGACAGTTTCGGGCCCCCTCCACTTT.

The CDR3 nucleotides are TGTGCCATCAGTGGTGAGGGGGCGGGCACTGAAGCTTTCTTT. Its translation: CAISGEGAGTEAFF. This chain uses TRBV10-3 with TRBJ1-1, with TRBD1 matching 7 bases. V dropped 4 bases and J dropped 4; count of bases not matched to a gene: 6. The length of the CDR3 is 14 residues. CDR1 ENHRY and CDR2 SYGVKD come from the germline V gene.

CDR3 nucleotide sequence: TGTGCCAGCCCTACCAGGTCAGGAAACACCATATATTTT. Amino acids: CASPTRSGNTIYF. This chain connects TRBV28 to TRBJ1-3, with D unclear. V shed 8 bases and J shed 4 bases, with 12 bases lying between them. Germline V gene data show CDR1 as MDHEN and CDR2 as SYDVKM. This CDR3 comprises 13 residues. Looking up the rest from reference TRBV28 and TRBJ1-3 gives the full variable domain: DVKVTQSSRYLVKRTGEKVFLECVQDMDHENMFWYRQDPGLGLRLIYFSYDVKMKEKGDIPEGYSVSREKKERFSLILESASTNQTSMYLCASPTRSGNTIYFGEGSWLTVV.

The gene calls are TRBV28 and TRBJ2-3; maybe TRBD2 (7 bases). This CDR3 comprises 17 residues. Germline loops: CDR1 MDHEN, CDR2 SYDVKM. The germline V and J ends were trimmed by 5 bases and 2 bases, with 20 bases remaining between them. The CDR3 spells CASSPWLSGGLTDTQYF. In nucleotides, the CDR3 is TGTGCCAGCAGTCCCTGGTTATCCGGGGGGCTCACAGATACGCAGTATTTT.

V usage is TRBV7-9 and J usage is TRBJ2-2; 7 positions match TRBD1. Unmatched junction bases numbered 7, after V lost 4 bases and J lost 2 bases. Germline assignment: CDR1 SEHNR and CDR2 FQNEAQ (reference sequence). This CDR3 region has 16 residues. The CDR3 region is CASSSSGQTNTGELFF. CDR3 sequence (DNA): TGTGCCAGCAGCTCCTCGGGACAGACCAACACCGGGGAGCTGTTTTTT. The whole variable domain, filled in from reference TRBV7-9 and TRBJ2-2, reads DTGVSQNPRHKITKRGQNVTFRCDPISEHNRLYWYRQTLGQGPEFLTYFQNEAQLEKSRLLSDRFSAERPKGSFSTLEIQRTEQGDSAMYLCASSSSGQTNTGELFFGEGSRLTVL.

This clone has a handful of counts. This rearrangement joins TRBV6-6 to TRBJ1-2; TRBD1 agrees at 7 bases. The CDR3 spans 14 residues. Losses at the gene ends were 2 bases for V and 6 bases for J; bases not matched to a gene: 6. Germline V CDR1 and CDR2: MNHNY, SVGAGI (reference sequence). CDR3 in DNA: TGTGCCAGCAGTTACCTCTCGGGACAGAATGGCTACACCTTC. It yields the protein CASSYLSGQNGYTF.

The chain links TRBV21-1 to TRBJ1-2. TRBV21-1 is annotated as a pseudogene. CDR3 size: 14 residues. CDR3 sequence reads: CASSKSGKGSGYTF. In DNA, the CDR3 is TGTGCCAGCAGCAAATCGGGGAAGGGCAGTGGCTACACCTTC.

The chain carries TRBV29-1 and TRBJ1-1, with 8 positions matching TRBD1. The CDR3 totals 13 residues. Losses at the gene ends were 7 bases for V and 7 bases for J; bases not matched to a gene: 11. Looked up from germline, CDR1 is SQVTM and CDR2 is ANQGSEA. Here the CDR3 reads CSGTGTGQFEAFF. The CDR3 nucleotides read TGCAGCGGAACCGGGACAGGACAGTTTGAAGCTTTCTTT. Together with reference TRBV29-1 and TRBJ1-1, the CDR3 gives the full variable domain: SAVISQKPSRDICQRGTSLTIQCQVDSQVTMMFWYRQQPGQSLTLIATANQGSEATYESGFVIDKFPISRPNLTFSTLTVSNMSPEDSSIYLCSGTGTGQFEAFFGQGTRLTVV.

The rearrangement links TRBV27 to TRBJ2-6; possible D gene TRBD1, 5 bases. V lost 3 bases and J 0 bases, leaving 9 bases between the germline ends. Germline values: CDR1 MNHEY, CDR2 SMNVEV (reference sequence). This CDR3 contains 16 residues. The CDR3, as DNA: TGTGCCAGCAGTTTTTTAGGGGCCTCTGGGGCCAACGTCCTGACTTTC. Translation gives CASSFLGASGANVLTF.

This clone was seen a few times. The chain joins TRBV4-1 to TRBJ2-7, with 10 bases that match TRBD2. In germline, CDR1 is MGHRA, CDR2 YSYEKL. CDR3 size: 17 residues. V lost 4 bases to trimming and J lost 2 bases; unmatched junction nucleotides: 11. As DNA, the CDR3 is TGCGCCAGCAGCCCCGAGGTTCTAGCGGGAGCCCCCTACGAGCAGTACTTC. It codes for CASSPEVLAGAPYEQYF.

CDR3 DNA: TGTGCCAGTAGTATGGTGGGACAGGAGCATGGCTACACCTTC. Residues: CASSMVGQEHGYTF. The V gene is TRBV19, the J gene TRBJ1-2, with TRBD1 matching 8 bases. Germline trimming cut 3 bases from V and 6 bases from J; bases unmatched to any gene: 6. The germline gives CDR1 LNHDA, CDR2 SQIVND (reference sequence). This CDR3 has 14 amino acids.

A single count supports this clone. This chain connects TRBV5-6 to TRBJ1-6, with TRBD1 matching over 7 bases. The germline V gene encodes CDR1 SGHDT and CDR2 YYEEEE. CDR3 length equals 14 residues. The J segment lost 6 bases and the V segment lost 4 bases, leaving 4 bases of the junction unmatched. The CDR3, as DNA: TGTGCCAGCAGCCTCGGGACAGCTAATTCACCCCTCCACTTT. It translates to CASSLGTANSPLHF.

This clone was counted a single time. The chain links TRBV7-9 to TRBJ1-1; D ambiguous. This CDR3 is 14 amino acids long. Germline CDR1 and CDR2: SEHNR and FQNEAQ (reference sequence). V was cut by 3 bases and J by 4 bases, with 12 bases left in between. In nucleotides, the CDR3 is TGTGCCAGCAGCTTTTCGGGGTTGGGCACTGAAGCTTTCTTT. It codes for CASSFSGLGTEAFF.

The V call is TRBV25-1, the J call TRBJ2-7, with D unresolved. The V and J ends lost 5 bases and 6 bases respectively, with 8 bases between them. This CDR3 has 11 amino acids. Germline V lookup: CDR1 MGHDK, CDR2 SYGVNS. The CDR3 sequence: CASSSYSEQYF. The CDR3 DNA is TGTGCCAGCAGTTCGTACTCCGAGCAGTACTTC.

The chain couples TRBV2 to TRBJ1-2; 7 nucleotides agree with TRBD1. CDR3 length equals 12 residues. Unmatched junction bases numbered 4, after V lost 8 bases and J lost 4 bases. Germline-derived CDR1 and CDR2 are SNHLY and FYNNEI. The DNA of the CDR3 is TGTGCCAGCTTCAGGGGGGCCTATGGCTACACCTTC. This encodes CASFRGAYGYTF.

The J gene is TRBJ2-1, the V gene TRBV4-1, with 7 bases fitting TRBD2. CDR3 length equals 15 residues. The V gene's germline CDR1 is MGHRA and CDR2 YSYEKL. V trimming: 8 bases; J trimming: 8 bases; junction bases outside the gene matches: 15. The chain's CDR3 is CASGAGDHQSDEQFF. DNA for the CDR3: TGCGCCAGCGGGGCGGGAGACCACCAATCGGATGAGCAGTTCTTC.

The chain joins TRBV6-1 to TRBJ2-1, with D tentatively TRBD2 (5 bases). Germline lookup yields CDR1 MNHNS and CDR2 SASEGT. The CDR3 contains 14 residues. V lost 5 bases, J lost 5 bases, and 13 bases lay in between. The CDR3, as DNA: TGTGCCAGCAGTTTGGACTCCTTCGACAATGAGCAGTTCTTC. It is translated as CASSLDSFDNEQFF.

The chain uses TRBV6-1 and TRBJ2-7, with TRBD2 as a possible D gene (7 bases). The CDR3 extends over 19 amino acids. Germline CDR1 reads MNHNS; CDR2 reads SASEGT. Trimming took 4 bases from V and 4 from J, leaving 29 bases between them. CDR3 protein: CASSAPLRGGGGRAYEQYF. The CDR3 nucleotides are TGTGCCAGCAGTGCCCCCCTACGTGGAGGAGGGGGGAGGGCTTACGAGCAGTACTTC.

Ten or more counts support this clone. The rearrangement uses TRBV2 and TRBJ1-5, with 8 bases matching TRBD1. CDR3 length equals 14 residues. Germline CDR1 and CDR2: SNHLY and FYNNEI. V dropped 6 bases and J dropped 7; count of bases not matched to a gene: 8. The CDR3 DNA reads as TGTGCCAGCAGATCGGACAGGGCTGTGCAGCCCCAGCATTTT. The encoded protein is CASRSDRAVQPQHF. The complete variable domain, with remaining parts taken from reference TRBV2 and TRBJ1-5, reads EPEVTQTPSHQVTQMGQEVILRCVPISNHLYFYWYRQILGQKVEFLVSFYNNEISEKSEIFDDQFSVERPDGSNFTLKIRSTKLEDSAMYFCASRSDRAVQPQHFGDGTRLSIL.

This sequence joins TRBV19 and TRBJ1-5, with D tentatively TRBD1 (6 bases). This CDR3 region has 17 residues. The germline V gene has CDR1 LNHDA and CDR2 SQIVND (reference sequence). V shed 7 bases and J shed 0 bases, with 19 bases lying between them. The CDR3 DNA is TGTGCCAGTAACCCCGGTGGGACACTCTATAGCAATCAGCCCCAGCATTTT. It codes for CASNPGGTLYSNQPQHF.

The chain employs TRBV5-1 and TRBJ1-1; D might be TRBD1 (6 bases). Trimming removed 4 bases from V and 1 base from J, with 11 bases in between. From germline, CDR1 is SGHRS and CDR2 YFSETQ. This CDR3 is built from 14 residues. The CDR3 DNA sequence: TGCGCCAGCAGCCAGGGACACTCGAACACTGAAGCTTTCTTT. Amino acids: CASSQGHSNTEAFF.

This rearrangement joins TRBV6-5 to TRBJ2-3; the match to TRBD2 covers 8 bases. Germline values: CDR1 MNHEY, CDR2 SVGAGI. After removal of 4 bases from V and 6 bases from J, the junction contained 9 bases not matched to a gene. The length of the CDR3 is 15 residues. The CDR3 reads CASSSDGGAQDTQYF. The CDR3 region has the DNA TGTGCCAGCAGTTCAGACGGGGGGGCACAGGATACGCAGTATTTT.

This clone was found once. The genes are TRBV4-2 and TRBJ2-2; D may be TRBD2 (5 bases). V shed 1 base and J shed 6 bases, with 9 bases lying between them. Germline assignment: CDR1 LGHNA and CDR2 YNFKEQ. This CDR3 has 14 amino acids. CDR3 in amino acids: CASSQVPRAGELFF. In nucleotides, the CDR3 is TGTGCCAGCAGCCAAGTACCGCGGGCCGGGGAGCTGTTTTTT.

This clone was detected a few times. The chain recombines TRBV5-3 with TRBJ1-5, with 7 bases aligning to TRBD1. TRBV5-3 is annotated as an ORF whose role is uncertain. The V segment lost 6 bases and the J segment 0 bases; nucleotides outside the gene matches: 12. The CDR3 is 17 residues long. CDR3 in amino acids: CARTPHAGGYSNQPQHF. As DNA, the CDR3 is TGTGCCAGAACCCCGCATGCAGGGGGTTATAGCAATCAGCCCCAGCATTTT.